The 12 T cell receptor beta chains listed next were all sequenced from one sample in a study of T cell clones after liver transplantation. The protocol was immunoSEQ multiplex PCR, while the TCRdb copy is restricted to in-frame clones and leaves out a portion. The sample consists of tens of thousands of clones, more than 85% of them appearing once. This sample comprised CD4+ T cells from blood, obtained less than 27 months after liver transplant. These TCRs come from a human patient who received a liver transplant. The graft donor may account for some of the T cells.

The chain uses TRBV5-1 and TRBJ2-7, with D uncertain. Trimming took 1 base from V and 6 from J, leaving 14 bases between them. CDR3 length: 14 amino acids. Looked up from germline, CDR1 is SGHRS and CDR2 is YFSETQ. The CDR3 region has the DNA TGCGCCAGCAGCTTGAATCCCCCCGGAGCCGAGCAGTACTTC. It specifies CASSLNPPGAEQYF.

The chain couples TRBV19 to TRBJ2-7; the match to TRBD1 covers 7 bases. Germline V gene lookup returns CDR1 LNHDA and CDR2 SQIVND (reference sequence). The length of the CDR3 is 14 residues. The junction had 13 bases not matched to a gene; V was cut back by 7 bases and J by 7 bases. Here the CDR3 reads CASKQDRSSGEQYF. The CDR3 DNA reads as TGTGCCAGTAAACAGGACAGGTCCTCGGGGGAGCAGTACTTC.

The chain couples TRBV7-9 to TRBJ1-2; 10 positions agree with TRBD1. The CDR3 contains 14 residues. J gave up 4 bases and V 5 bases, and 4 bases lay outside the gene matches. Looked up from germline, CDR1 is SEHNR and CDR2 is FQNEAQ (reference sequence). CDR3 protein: CASSPGTGVYGYTF. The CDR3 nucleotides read TGTGCCAGCAGCCCCGGGACAGGGGTCTATGGCTACACCTTC.

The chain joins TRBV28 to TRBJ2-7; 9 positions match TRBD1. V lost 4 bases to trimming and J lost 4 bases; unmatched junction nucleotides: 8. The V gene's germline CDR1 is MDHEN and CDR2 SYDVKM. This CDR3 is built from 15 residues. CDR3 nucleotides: TGTGCCAGCAGTTCCTACGGGACAGGGTTATACGAGCAGTACTTC. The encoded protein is CASSSYGTGLYEQYF.

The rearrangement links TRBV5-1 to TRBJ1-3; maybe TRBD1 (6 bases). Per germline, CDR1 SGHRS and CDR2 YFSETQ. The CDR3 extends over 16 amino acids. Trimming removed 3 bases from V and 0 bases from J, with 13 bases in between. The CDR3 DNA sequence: TGCGCCAGCAGCTCGACAGGATCCTTCTCTGGAAACACCATATATTTT. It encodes CASSSTGSFSGNTIYF.

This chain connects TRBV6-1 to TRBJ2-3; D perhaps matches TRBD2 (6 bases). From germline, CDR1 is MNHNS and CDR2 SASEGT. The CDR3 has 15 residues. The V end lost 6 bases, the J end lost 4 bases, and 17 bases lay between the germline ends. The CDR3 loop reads CASRGWGSGSDTQYF. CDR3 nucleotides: TGTGCCAGCAGGGGGTGGGGGAGCGGGTCAGATACGCAGTATTTT.

CDR3 in DNA: TGTGCCAGCAGCCCATCGTGGGCCAGCGGGAAGGGTGAGCAGTTCTTC. It encodes CASSPSWASGKGEQFF. The chain couples TRBV11-3 to TRBJ2-1, with 7 bases that match TRBD2. V lost 5 bases to trimming and J lost 9 bases; unmatched junction nucleotides: 16. This CDR3 region has 16 residues. The germline CDR1 and CDR2 sequences are SGHNT and YENEEA.

The CDR3 sequence: CASSWDRSYEQYF. CDR3 nucleotide sequence: TGTGCCAGCAGCTGGGACAGGTCCTACGAGCAGTACTTC. The chain has TRBV5-4 and TRBJ2-7; 8 bases match TRBD1. CDR3 length: 13 amino acids. The ends lost 3 bases at V and 1 base at J; junction bases unmatched: 0. Germline V CDR1 and CDR2: SGHNT, YYREEE (reference sequence).

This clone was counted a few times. CDR3 in DNA: TGCGCCAGCAGCTTGGGAGGGACACAGGGGGCCGCTGAAGCTTTCTTT. It yields the protein CASSLGGTQGAAEAFF. This chain links TRBV5-1 with TRBJ1-1; 9 bases fit TRBD1. Germline V gene lookup returns CDR1 SGHRS and CDR2 YFSETQ. The CDR3 extends over 16 amino acids. The trim removed 0 bases at V and 6 bases at J, leaving 9 bases unmatched.

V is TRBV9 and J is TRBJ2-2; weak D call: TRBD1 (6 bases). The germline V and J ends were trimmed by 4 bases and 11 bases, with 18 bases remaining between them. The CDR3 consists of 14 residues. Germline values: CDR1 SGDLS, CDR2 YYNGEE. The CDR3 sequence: CASSPGTFVIELFF. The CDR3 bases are TGTGCCAGCAGCCCCGGGACATTTGTCATTGAGCTGTTTTTT.

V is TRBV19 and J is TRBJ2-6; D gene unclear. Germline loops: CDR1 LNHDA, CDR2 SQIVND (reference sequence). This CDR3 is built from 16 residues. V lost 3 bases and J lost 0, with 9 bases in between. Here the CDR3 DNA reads TGTGCCAGTAGTATTACACGGCCCTCTGGGGCCAACGTCCTGACTTTC. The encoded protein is CASSITRPSGANVLTF.

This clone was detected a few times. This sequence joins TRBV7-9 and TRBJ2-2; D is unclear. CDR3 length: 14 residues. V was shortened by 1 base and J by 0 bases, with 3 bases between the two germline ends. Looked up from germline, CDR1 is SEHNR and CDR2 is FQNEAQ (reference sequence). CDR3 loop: CASSLGANTGELFF. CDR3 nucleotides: TGTGCCAGCAGCTTAGGGGCGAACACCGGGGAGCTGTTTTTT.